A selection of T cell receptor beta chains follows, all from one sample in a study of cytomegalovirus exposure and HLA in healthy donors. Libraries were prepared by immunoSEQ multiplex PCR; TCRdb keeps only in-frame clonotypes and omits some of them. The table includes 95,000 to 150,000 clones, approximately 70% detected once. Sequencing was performed on PBMCs. Receptors were obtained from a man between 18 and 29 years old in good health and CMV-seronegative. Both conserved end residues are part of each CDR3. The order of the fields is D gene, V gene, J gene, clone size, CDR3 protein, CDR3 DNA. The D gene is left open where the match is weak. Clone size is given for some rows only: seen once, a few or many times, or a class if the clone is expanded.

D gene: TRBD1
V gene: TRBV19
J gene: TRBJ1-1
clone size: few
CDR3 protein: CASSILGTGGTEAFF
CDR3 DNA: TGTGCCAGTAGTATCCTCGGGACAGGGGGCACTGAAGCTTTCTTT

D gene: NA
V gene: TRBV28
J gene: TRBJ2-1
clone size: NA
CDR3 protein: CASSKNRPGNEQFF
CDR3 DNA: TGTGCCAGCAGTAAGAATCGCCCGGGCAATGAGCAGTTCTTC

D gene: TRBD2
V gene: TRBV5-4
J gene: TRBJ2-6
clone size: NA
CDR3 protein: CASSLGGRVSGANVLTF
CDR3 DNA: TGTGCCAGCAGCTTGGGCGGGAGGGTCTCTGGGGCCAACGTCCTGACTTTC

D gene: NA
V gene: TRBV19
J gene: TRBJ1-5
clone size: NA
CDR3 protein: CASSIGGKGGPINQPQHF
CDR3 DNA: TGTGCCAGTAGTATCGGAGGGAAGGGAGGCCCCATCAATCAGCCCCAGCATTTT

D gene: TRBD1
V gene: TRBV18
J gene: TRBJ1-1
clone size: NA
CDR3 protein: CASSPQGANTEAFF
CDR3 DNA: TGTGCCAGCTCACCCCAGGGGGCTAACACTGAAGCTTTCTTT

D gene: NA
V gene: TRBV7-2
J gene: TRBJ2-5
clone size: NA
CDR3 protein: CASSLPRGETQYF
CDR3 DNA: TGTGCCAGCAGCTTACCTCGCGGTGAGACCCAGTACTTC

D gene: NA
V gene: TRBV4-2
J gene: TRBJ2-1
clone size: NA
CDR3 protein: CASSQGGRNEQFF
CDR3 DNA: TGTGCCAGCAGCCAAGGGGGGAGGAATGAGCAGTTCTTC

D gene: NA
V gene: TRBV4-2
J gene: TRBJ1-5
clone size: NA
CDR3 protein: CASSHVIGQPNQPQHF
CDR3 DNA: TGTGCCAGCAGCCACGTAATCGGACAGCCTAATCAGCCCCAGCATTTT

D gene: NA
V gene: TRBV5-8
J gene: TRBJ1-4
clone size: NA
CDR3 protein: CASSGSLGPREKLFF
CDR3 DNA: TGTGCCAGCAGCGGAAGCCTTGGCCCTAGGGAAAAACTGTTTTTT

D gene: TRBD1
V gene: TRBV7-2
J gene: TRBJ2-1
clone size: NA
CDR3 protein: CASSSAQTGANEQFF
CDR3 DNA: TGTGCCAGCAGCTCCGCGCAAACAGGGGCCAATGAGCAGTTCTTC

D gene: TRBD1
V gene: TRBV5-1
J gene: TRBJ2-7
clone size: NA
CDR3 protein: CASRTGGSYEQYF
CDR3 DNA: TGCGCCAGCAGGACAGGGGGATCCTACGAGCAGTACTTC

D gene: TRBD2
V gene: TRBV7-2
J gene: TRBJ2-7
clone size: NA
CDR3 protein: CASSWSTSGVLYEQYF
CDR3 DNA: TGTGCCAGCAGCTGGAGCACTAGCGGGGTACTCTACGAGCAGTACTTC